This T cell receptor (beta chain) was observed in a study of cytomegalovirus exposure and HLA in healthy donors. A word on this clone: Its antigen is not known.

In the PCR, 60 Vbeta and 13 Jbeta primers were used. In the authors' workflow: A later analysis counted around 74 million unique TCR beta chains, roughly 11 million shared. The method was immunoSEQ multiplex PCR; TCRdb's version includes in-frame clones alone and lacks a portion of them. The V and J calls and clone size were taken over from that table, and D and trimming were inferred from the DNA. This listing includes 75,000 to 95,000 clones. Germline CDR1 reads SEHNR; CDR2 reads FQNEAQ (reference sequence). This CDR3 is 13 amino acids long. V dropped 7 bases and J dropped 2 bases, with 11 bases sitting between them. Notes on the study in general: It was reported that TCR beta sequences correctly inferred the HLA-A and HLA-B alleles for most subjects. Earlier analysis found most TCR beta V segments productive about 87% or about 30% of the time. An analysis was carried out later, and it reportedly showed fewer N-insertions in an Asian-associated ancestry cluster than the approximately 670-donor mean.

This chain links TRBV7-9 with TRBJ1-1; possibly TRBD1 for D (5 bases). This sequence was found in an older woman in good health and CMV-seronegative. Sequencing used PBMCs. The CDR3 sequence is CASILDTNTEAFF. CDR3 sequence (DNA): TGTGCCAGCATCCTGGACACTAACACTGAAGCTTTCTTT.